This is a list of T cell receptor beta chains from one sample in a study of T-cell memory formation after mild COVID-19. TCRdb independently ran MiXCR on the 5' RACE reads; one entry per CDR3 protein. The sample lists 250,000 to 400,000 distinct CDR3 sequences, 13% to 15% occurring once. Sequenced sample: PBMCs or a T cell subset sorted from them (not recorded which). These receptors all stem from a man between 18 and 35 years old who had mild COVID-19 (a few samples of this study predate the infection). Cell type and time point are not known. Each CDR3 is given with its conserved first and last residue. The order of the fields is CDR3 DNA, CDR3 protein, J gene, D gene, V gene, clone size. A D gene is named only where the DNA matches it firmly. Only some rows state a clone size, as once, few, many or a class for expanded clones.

CDR3 DNA: TGTGCCAGCAGTCGACTCAGCGACCGGAGCTCCTACGAGCAGTACTTC
CDR3 protein: CASSRLSDRSSYEQYF
J gene: TRBJ2-7
D gene: -
V gene: TRBV6-5
clone size: -

CDR3 DNA: TGTGCCAGCAGCATCGGACAGGGACGCTCTGGGGCCAACGTCCTGACTTTC
CDR3 protein: CASSIGQGRSGANVLTF
J gene: TRBJ2-6
D gene: TRBD1
V gene: TRBV7-9
clone size: -

CDR3 DNA: TGCAGTGCTAGAGATCGGGACAGGGGAAATGAGCAGTTCTTC
CDR3 protein: CSARDRDRGNEQFF
J gene: TRBJ2-1
D gene: TRBD1
V gene: TRBV20-1
clone size: few

CDR3 DNA: TGTGCCAGCTCACTCGAAACAGGGATCTATGGCTACACCTTC
CDR3 protein: CASSLETGIYGYTF
J gene: TRBJ1-2
D gene: -
V gene: TRBV18
clone size: few

CDR3 DNA: TGCGCCAGCAGCCAAGATCCCAGAAGCCGTTCCGTAAAACTGTTTTTT
CDR3 protein: CASSQDPRSRSVKLFF
J gene: TRBJ1-4
D gene: -
V gene: TRBV4-3
clone size: -

CDR3 DNA: TGTGCCAGCAGGAGCCCAAGTGAGCAGTTCTTC
CDR3 protein: CASRSPSEQFF
J gene: TRBJ2-1
D gene: -
V gene: TRBV5-4
clone size: many

CDR3 DNA: TGCAGTTGGTCCGGGCCTAGCTCACCCGGGGAGCTGTTTTTT
CDR3 protein: CSWSGPSSPGELFF
J gene: TRBJ2-2
D gene: -
V gene: TRBV29-1
clone size: -

CDR3 DNA: TGTGCCACCAGCAAACAGGTTTTTAGGCCTGAGACCCAGTACTTC
CDR3 protein: CATSKQVFRPETQYF
J gene: TRBJ2-5
D gene: -
V gene: TRBV15
clone size: -

CDR3 DNA: TGTGCCAGTAGTATAGTGGGGGTCCCGGGGACCCAGTACTTC
CDR3 protein: CASSIVGVPGTQYF
J gene: TRBJ2-5
D gene: -
V gene: TRBV19
clone size: few

CDR3 DNA: TGTGCCAGTAGTATACGTACAGGAACTACCTACGAGCAGTACTTC
CDR3 protein: CASSIRTGTTYEQYF
J gene: TRBJ2-7
D gene: -
V gene: TRBV19
clone size: -

CDR3 DNA: TGCGCCAGCAGCTTGGGACTGACCTCTGGGGCCAACGTCCTGACTTTC
CDR3 protein: CASSLGLTSGANVLTF
J gene: TRBJ2-6
D gene: -
V gene: TRBV5-1
clone size: -

CDR3 DNA: TGTGCCAGCAGTTTAATTCCGGCAGGGGGTGGCGATGGCTACACCTTC
CDR3 protein: CASSLIPAGGGDGYTF
J gene: TRBJ1-2
D gene: TRBD1
V gene: TRBV27
clone size: -

CDR3 DNA: TGCAGCGTTGGAGGCTCTATCGGTGAAAAACTGTTTTTT
CDR3 protein: CSVGGSIGEKLFF
J gene: TRBJ1-4
D gene: -
V gene: TRBV29-1
clone size: -

CDR3 DNA: TGTGCCAGCAGCCCGCAGGGACTAGCGGGGGGGTATGTTAAGACCCAGTACTTC
CDR3 protein: CASSPQGLAGGYVKTQYF
J gene: TRBJ2-5
D gene: TRBD2
V gene: TRBV27
clone size: -

CDR3 DNA: TGTGCCAGCAGTTTTGGGGACAGTGGTAGCACAGATACGCAGTATTTT
CDR3 protein: CASSFGDSGSTDTQYF
J gene: TRBJ2-3
D gene: TRBD1
V gene: TRBV27
clone size: -

CDR3 DNA: TGTGCCAGCAGACGCCGGACAGGTGAAAGGTACGAGCAGTACTTC
CDR3 protein: CASRRRTGERYEQYF
J gene: TRBJ2-7
D gene: TRBD1
V gene: TRBV6-5
clone size: -

CDR3 DNA: TGTGCCTGGGAACAGGGGGCTCAGACCCAGTACTTC
CDR3 protein: CAWEQGAQTQYF
J gene: TRBJ2-5
D gene: TRBD1
V gene: TRBV30
clone size: -

CDR3 DNA: TGTGCCAGCAGCGTTACAGAGTTGAACACCGGGGAGCTGTTTTTT
CDR3 protein: CASSVTELNTGELFF
J gene: TRBJ2-2
D gene: -
V gene: TRBV9
clone size: few

CDR3 DNA: TGCAGTGCTAGAGAAGGGGTAACAGGGGGTTCGGATTCACCCCTCCACTTT
CDR3 protein: CSAREGVTGGSDSPLHF
J gene: TRBJ1-6
D gene: TRBD1
V gene: TRBV20-1
clone size: -

CDR3 DNA: TGCAGTGCTAGAGTGTCTGAATCGGGGGAGACCCAGTACTTC
CDR3 protein: CSARVSESGETQYF
J gene: TRBJ2-5
D gene: -
V gene: TRBV20-1
clone size: -

CDR3 DNA: TGTGCCAGCAGCTTAGACGGCTGGGAGCAGTACTTC
CDR3 protein: CASSLDGWEQYF
J gene: TRBJ2-7
D gene: -
V gene: TRBV7-6
clone size: few

CDR3 DNA: TGCGCCAGCAGCTGGGGACAGGGCTACGAGCAGTACTTC
CDR3 protein: CASSWGQGYEQYF
J gene: TRBJ2-7
D gene: TRBD1
V gene: TRBV5-1
clone size: many

CDR3 DNA: TGTGCCAGCAGCCCTGGACAGGAGAGCACTGAAGCTTTCTTT
CDR3 protein: CASSPGQESTEAFF
J gene: TRBJ1-1
D gene: TRBD1
V gene: TRBV7-9
clone size: -

CDR3 DNA: TGTGCCAGTAGCACAGGGCAGGGTTTCAACATTCAGTACTTC
CDR3 protein: CASSTGQGFNIQYF
J gene: TRBJ2-4
D gene: -
V gene: TRBV19
clone size: many

CDR3 DNA: TGTGCCAGCAGTCGTAGCGGGGGTACTGAGCAGTTCTTC
CDR3 protein: CASSRSGGTEQFF
J gene: TRBJ2-1
D gene: TRBD2
V gene: TRBV12-3/TRBV12-4
clone size: few

CDR3 DNA: TGTGCCAGCAGAAACTCCGGGACAGCTAACTATGGCTACACCTTC
CDR3 protein: CASRNSGTANYGYTF
J gene: TRBJ1-2
D gene: TRBD1
V gene: TRBV6-5
clone size: -

CDR3 DNA: TGTGCCAGCAGCTTGGGATACGGGGCCCAAAACACTGAAGCTTTCTTT
CDR3 protein: CASSLGYGAQNTEAFF
J gene: TRBJ1-1
D gene: -
V gene: TRBV5-6
clone size: many

CDR3 DNA: TGTGCCAGCACCGAGGGGGCAGGGACAGGGATCTACAATGAGCAGTTCTTC
CDR3 protein: CASTEGAGTGIYNEQFF
J gene: TRBJ2-1
D gene: TRBD1
V gene: TRBV7-9
clone size: few

CDR3 DNA: TGTGCCACCAGCAGAGATCCGCGGACAGGGTTGTACACTGAAGCTTTCTTT
CDR3 protein: CATSRDPRTGLYTEAFF
J gene: TRBJ1-1
D gene: TRBD1
V gene: TRBV15
clone size: few

CDR3 DNA: TGCAGTGCTAGGACAGGGGATGGCTATGGCTACACCTTC
CDR3 protein: CSARTGDGYGYTF
J gene: TRBJ1-2
D gene: TRBD1
V gene: TRBV20-1
clone size: -

CDR3 DNA: TGTGCCAGTAGAAGGCTAGCGGGCACAGATACGCAGTATTTT
CDR3 protein: CASRRLAGTDTQYF
J gene: TRBJ2-3
D gene: TRBD2
V gene: TRBV19
clone size: -

CDR3 DNA: TGTGCCAGCAGCGTAGAGGGAGTGGGCACAGATACGCAGTATTTT
CDR3 protein: CASSVEGVGTDTQYF
J gene: TRBJ2-3
D gene: -
V gene: TRBV9
clone size: few

CDR3 DNA: TGTGCCAGCAGCTTAAGCAGCTACTATGGCTACACCTTC
CDR3 protein: CASSLSSYYGYTF
J gene: TRBJ1-2
D gene: -
V gene: TRBV11-2
clone size: -

CDR3 DNA: TGTGCCAGCAGCTTAGGGACAGGGTCCACCGGGGAGCTGTTTTTT
CDR3 protein: CASSLGTGSTGELFF
J gene: TRBJ2-2
D gene: TRBD1
V gene: TRBV7-8
clone size: -

CDR3 DNA: TGCGCCAGCAGGCAGGACTTTGGAGGTCAGCCCCAGCATTTT
CDR3 protein: CASRQDFGGQPQHF
J gene: TRBJ1-5
D gene: -
V gene: TRBV5-1
clone size: many

CDR3 DNA: TGTGCCAGCAGCTCAGGGTCCGAGGGGGGCACCGGGGAGCTGTTTTTT
CDR3 protein: CASSSGSEGGTGELFF
J gene: TRBJ2-2
D gene: -
V gene: TRBV9
clone size: -

CDR3 DNA: TGTGCCAGCAGCTCCGGGGCGAGCTCTGGAAACACCATATATTTT
CDR3 protein: CASSSGASSGNTIYF
J gene: TRBJ1-3
D gene: -
V gene: TRBV7-9
clone size: few

CDR3 DNA: TGCGCCAGCAGCTTGAGGCTAGCGGGGGCAAGCTCCTACGAGCAGTACTTC
CDR3 protein: CASSLRLAGASSYEQYF
J gene: TRBJ2-7
D gene: TRBD2
V gene: TRBV5-1
clone size: many

CDR3 DNA: TGTGCCAGCAGGGACAGGACAGGAGAAGAGACCCAGTACTTC
CDR3 protein: CASRDRTGEETQYF
J gene: TRBJ2-5
D gene: TRBD1
V gene: TRBV2
clone size: -

CDR3 DNA: TGTGCCAGCAGCACTTTGGGACAGGGCAACATTCAGTACTTC
CDR3 protein: CASSTLGQGNIQYF
J gene: TRBJ2-4
D gene: TRBD1
V gene: TRBV7-9
clone size: few

CDR3 DNA: TGTGCCAGCTCACGGACTAGCGAGAAAGATACGCAGTATTTT
CDR3 protein: CASSRTSEKDTQYF
J gene: TRBJ2-3
D gene: TRBD2
V gene: TRBV18
clone size: -

CDR3 DNA: TGTGCCAGCAGCCCTAGGGGGGAGGAAGAGACCCAGTACTTC
CDR3 protein: CASSPRGEEETQYF
J gene: TRBJ2-5
D gene: -
V gene: TRBV28
clone size: -

CDR3 DNA: TGCGCCAGCAGCTGGGACGGGAATTCACCCCTCCACTTT
CDR3 protein: CASSWDGNSPLHF
J gene: TRBJ1-6
D gene: -
V gene: TRBV5-1
clone size: -

CDR3 DNA: TGTGCCAGCAGGAATCCCACCCAAATCGCCCCGGGACTAGCGGAGGACACAGATACGCAGTATTTT
CDR3 protein: CASRNPTQIAPGLAEDTDTQYF
J gene: TRBJ2-3
D gene: TRBD2
V gene: TRBV7-3
clone size: -

CDR3 DNA: TGTGCCACCAGCAGAGATCAACAACGGGCTTTCTTT
CDR3 protein: CATSRDQQRAFF
J gene: TRBJ1-1
D gene: -
V gene: TRBV15
clone size: few

CDR3 DNA: TGTGCCAGCAGCGATGAGGGCCTTGAAGCTTTCTTT
CDR3 protein: CASSDEGLEAFF
J gene: TRBJ1-1
D gene: -
V gene: TRBV2
clone size: few

CDR3 DNA: TGCAGTGCTAGAGTGAGGACAGGGGGAACTGAAGCTTTCTTT
CDR3 protein: CSARVRTGGTEAFF
J gene: TRBJ1-1
D gene: TRBD1
V gene: TRBV20-1
clone size: many

CDR3 DNA: TGCGCCAGCAGCTTATCGACTAGCGGGGAGGCAGATACGCAGTATTTT
CDR3 protein: CASSLSTSGEADTQYF
J gene: TRBJ2-3
D gene: TRBD2
V gene: TRBV5-1
clone size: -

CDR3 DNA: TGTGCCAGCAGCCTCACGGGGGCGACCTACGAGCAGTACTTC
CDR3 protein: CASSLTGATYEQYF
J gene: TRBJ2-7
D gene: -
V gene: TRBV14
clone size: few

CDR3 DNA: TGTGCCAGCAGCTTAGGGCAGGGGGCTTGGGGTGAGCAGTTCTTC
CDR3 protein: CASSLGQGAWGEQFF
J gene: TRBJ2-1
D gene: TRBD1
V gene: TRBV7-8
clone size: many

CDR3 DNA: TGCGCCAGCAGCCAAGATACGGGGGAGGAGACCCAGTACTTC
CDR3 protein: CASSQDTGEETQYF
J gene: TRBJ2-5
D gene: -
V gene: TRBV4-3
clone size: -

CDR3 DNA: TGTGCCAGCAGTGCCCCGGGACAGGGATATGAAAAACTGTTTTTT
CDR3 protein: CASSAPGQGYEKLFF
J gene: TRBJ1-4
D gene: TRBD1
V gene: TRBV6-6
clone size: few

CDR3 DNA: TGTGCCAGCAGCTTGGTTGGACACGGTACCTACGAGCAGTACTTC
CDR3 protein: CASSLVGHGTYEQYF
J gene: TRBJ2-7
D gene: -
V gene: TRBV7-9
clone size: -